Detailed here is one TCR beta chain. Per the germline V gene, CDR1 is LNHNV and CDR2 is YYDKDF (reference sequence). This CDR3 has 15 amino acids. The germline V and J ends were trimmed by 3 bases and 3 bases, with 11 bases remaining between them. The sample belongs to a study of CD8 T cells in Susac syndrome. Reverse transcription of roughly 0.45 to 1 ug RNA was performed with random hexamers. Across 54 Vbeta and 13 Jbeta, TCR beta CDR3 was amplified with immunoSEQ multiplex PCR. From the immunoSEQ multiplex PCR reads, TCRdb called clonotypes with MiXCR, one entry per CDR3 protein. The table has around 59,000 distinct CDR3 sequences, around nine tenths seen once.

The receptor comes from a human donor in good health. The J gene is TRBJ2-2, the V gene TRBV15, with D tentatively TRBD1 or TRBD2 (5 bases each). Material: CD8+ T cells from PBMCs. The CDR3 DNA sequence: TGTGCCACCAGCAGCTCGGGACCCGACACCGGGGAGCTGTTTTTT. It specifies CATSSSGPDTGELFF.